Presented here are 26 T cell receptor beta chains from one specimen sequenced in a study of CD4 and CD8 cells across lung adenocarcinoma regions. TCRdb processed the PCR reads anew with MiXCR; each CDR3 protein has one entry. The data show 15,000 to 20,000 distinct CDR3 sequences, 50% seen once. The sequencing sample was made of CD8+ T cells from the margin of a lung tumor. All receptors come from a male donor with lung adenocarcinoma. The CD4 and CD8 labels of this study may be unreliable.

The gene calls are TRBV6-5 and TRBJ1-2, with D unclear. Trimming left V 3 bases short and J 7 bases short, with 21 bases between. The germline CDR1 and CDR2 sequences are MNHEY and SVGAGI. CDR3 length: 16 residues. The CDR3 here is CASSYDGVWGRSGYTF. The CDR3 DNA is TGTGCCAGCAGTTATGATGGGGTGTGGGGTAGGAGTGGCTACACCTTC.

A word on this clonotype: At one end the junction does not follow the germline gene, possibly because of a read error. The rearrangement links TRBV4-1 to TRBJ2-3; 10 bases agree with TRBD1. Germline values: CDR1 MGHRA, CDR2 YSYEKL. This CDR3 contains 16 residues. The CDR3 reads CASGGTGASGPDTQYF. CDR3 DNA sequence: TGCGCCAGCGGCGGGACAGGGGCATCTGGCCCAGATACCCAGTATTTC.

This clonotype has a handful of counts. The chain joins TRBV7-6 to TRBJ2-1; D possibly uses TRBD1 or TRBD2 (5 bases each). The end of the DNA aligns better with TRBJ2-7, so the J call may be wrong. Germline V lookup: CDR1 SGHVS, CDR2 FNYEAQ. The length of the CDR3 is 14 residues. CDR3 sequence reads: CASSLVEGPYEQYF. The CDR3 DNA is TGTGCCAGCAGCTTAGTAGAGGGACCATACGAGCAGTACTTC.

This clonotype was observed many times. The chain is built from TRBV10-2 and TRBJ2-5, with a possible D match to TRBD2 (6 bases). TRBJ2-7 explains the end of the DNA better; the J call may be wrong. Looked up from germline, CDR1 is WSHSY and CDR2 is SAAADI. The CDR3 sequence is 16 residues long. This CDR3 reads CASSEPRDFPTYEQYF. The CDR3 nucleotides read TGCGCCAGCAGTGAGCCACGGGACTTCCCGACCTACGAGCAGTACTTC.

For this clonotype: A read error may explain this, as a much larger clone is one base away. Here the CDR3 omits its conserved ending phenylalanine or tryptophan, so a read error is the likely source. CDR3 DNA sequence: TGTGCCAGCAGGGGAGCGGGAGAGACCCAGTACTCC. Its translation is CASRGAGETQYS. The chain couples TRBV6-1 to TRBJ2-1, with a possible D match to TRBD2 (6 bases). The J call is doubtful: the DNA matches TRBJ2-5 better. The CDR3 totals 12 residues. The germline V gene encodes CDR1 MNHNS and CDR2 SASEGT.

The V gene is TRBV10-1, the J gene TRBJ2-1; D gene unclear. Per the germline V gene, CDR1 is WNHNN and CDR2 is SYGVQD (reference sequence). Trimming removed 8 bases from V and 9 bases from J, with 17 bases in between. This CDR3 region has 13 residues. CDR3 region: CASSGSVQSEQFF. CDR3 coding DNA: TGCGCCAGCTCCGGGTCCGTACAAAGTGAGCAGTTCTTC.

The table lists this clonotype with a few counts. The gene calls are TRBV11-2 and TRBJ2-1; 10 bases are a match to TRBD1. The J call may be wrong; the DNA end is better matched by TRBJ2-7. The CDR3 has 15 amino acids. Germline V gene sequence: CDR1 SGHAT, CDR2 FQNNGV. DNA of the CDR3: TGTGCCAGCAGCTACGGGGACAGGGGCACCTACGAGCAGTACTTC. Translating it yields CASSYGDRGTYEQYF.

The rearrangement uses TRBV6-1 and TRBJ2-3; either TRBD1 or TRBD2 may supply D (6 bases each). The CDR3 totals 16 residues. From germline, CDR1 is MNHNS and CDR2 SASEGT. Trimming cost V 3 bases and J 6 bases, with 19 bases left between them. The CDR3 nucleotides read TGTGCCAGCAGTGACGCGGGGACGGGGGCCAGGGATACGCAGTATTTT. Translating it yields CASSDAGTGARDTQYF.

This clonotype was observed a handful of times. A read error is possible here, since a much larger clone lies one base away. The chain is built from TRBV6-1 and TRBJ2-1; 10 bases are a match to TRBD1. CDR3 length: 15 amino acids. V was pared by 6 bases and J by 10 bases, with 12 bases of the junction left unmatched. Germline V gene lookup returns CDR1 MNHNS and CDR2 SASEGT. The DNA of the CDR3 is TGTGCCAGCAGACCCTCGGGACAGGGGTCCCACGAGCAGTTCTTC. Translated, it gives CASRPSGQGSHEQFF.

The chain carries TRBV6-5 and TRBJ2-5, with TRBD1 identical over 8 bases. This CDR3 region has 15 residues. J lost 11 bases, V lost 3 bases, and 14 bases had no gene match. CDR1 and CDR2 (germline): MNHEY, SVGAGI. The CDR3 spells CASSYSDGQGSEQYF. CDR3 DNA sequence: TGTGCCAGCAGTTATTCCGATGGACAGGGTAGTGAGCAGTACTTC.

This clonotype was counted a single time. This sequence may be a read error, since a much larger clone differs from it by one base. The chain uses TRBV6-2 or TRBV6-3 and TRBJ2-5; D is uncertain. The CDR3 consists of 16 residues. CDR1 is MNHEY, CDR2 SVGEGT, per germline. Trimming removed 6 bases from V and 11 bases from J, with 28 bases in between. The CDR3 region has the DNA TGTGCCAGCAGACCCCCCACTTCGTTTAATTACAATGAGCAGTACTTC. Its translation is CASRPPTSFNYNEQYF.

This sequence joins TRBV27 and TRBJ1-2, with TRBD1 as a possible D gene (6 bases). Germline CDR1 is MNHEY and CDR2 is SMNVEV (reference sequence). The ends were cut back, 0 bases at V and 7 bases at J, with 15 bases in the middle. The CDR3 length is 15 residues. CDR3 protein: CASSLSTGGLGGYTF. Written as DNA, the CDR3 is TGTGCCAGCAGTTTATCGACGGGGGGCCTCGGTGGCTACACCTTC.

About this clonotype itself: The junction departs from the called germline gene at one end, perhaps through a read error. J is TRBJ2-5 and V is TRBV6-1, with D possibly being TRBD1 (6 bases). The germline gives CDR1 MNHNS, CDR2 SASEGT. The CDR3 has 16 amino acids. CDR3 loop: CVSREAGTRDQETQYF. The CDR3 coding sequence is TGTGTCAGCAGGGAAGCCGGGACACGGGACCAAGAGACCCAGTACTTC.

There are a few counts of this clonotype. The chain couples TRBV4-1 to TRBJ2-1; D uncertain. CDR1 and CDR2 from the germline V gene are MGHRA and YSYEKL. The CDR3 length is 13 residues. V lost 1 base and J 5 bases, leaving 6 bases between the germline ends. CDR3 nucleotides: TGCGCCAGCAGCCAAGCGCGGAACAATGAGCAGTTCTTC. Protein sequence: CASSQARNNEQFF.

The chain uses TRBV4-1 and TRBJ1-3; the match to TRBD1 covers 7 bases. The CDR3 covers 14 residues. The J segment lost 6 bases and the V segment lost 5 bases, leaving 7 bases of the junction unmatched. Germline-derived CDR1 and CDR2 are MGHRA and YSYEKL. The CDR3 DNA sequence: TGCGCCAGCAGCTACCAAGACAGGGCAAACACCATATATTTT. Amino acid sequence: CASSYQDRANTIYF.

This clonotype was counted at least ten times. The V call is TRBV6-2 or TRBV6-3, the J call TRBJ2-1; unclear D gene. This CDR3 comprises 14 residues. Trimming shortened V by 0 bases and J by 6 bases, and 9 bases separated the two germline ends. Germline lookup yields CDR1 MNHEY and CDR2 SVGEGT. The DNA for the CDR3 is TGTGCCAGCAGTTACTCTCGAGTAGTCAATGAGCAGTTCTTC. Protein: CASSYSRVVNEQFF.

As concerns this clonotype: One end of the junction is discordant with germline, which a read error may explain. The rearrangement joins TRBV7-7 to TRBJ2-5, with 12 bases fitting TRBD2. The germline V gene has CDR1 SSHAT and CDR2 FNYEAQ (reference sequence). The CDR3 has 16 amino acids. The CDR3 nucleotides are TGTGCTAGCAGCTTAATGACTAGCGGGAGCGGAGAGACCCAGTACTTC. It translates to CASSLMTSGSGETQYF.

To note about this clonotype: At one boundary the junction diverges from the germline segment, which might be a read error. This rearrangement joins TRBV6-1 to TRBJ2-3; D remains ambiguous. In germline, CDR1 is MNHNS, CDR2 SASEGT. The CDR3 sequence is 11 residues long. DNA of the CDR3: TGTGCCACCTCTCCGGCAGAGACGCAGTACTTT. It codes for CATSPAETQYF.

This clonotype has ten or more counts. The V gene is TRBV12-3 or TRBV12-4, the J gene TRBJ1-1; D is uncertain. The CDR3 has 15 residues. V was trimmed by 7 bases and J by 0 bases, leaving 15 bases between them. The CDR3 sequence is CASNHSPRVNTEAFF. The CDR3 bases are TGTGCCAGCAACCACTCTCCCCGGGTGAACACTGAAGCTTTCTTT.

The chain couples TRBV25-1 to TRBJ2-1; 12 positions match TRBD2. V trimming: 4 bases; J trimming: 3 bases; junction bases outside the gene matches: 4. Germline V gives CDR1 MGHDK, CDR2 SYGVNS. The CDR3 consists of 16 residues. CDR3 residues: CASSGLAGVGYNEQFF. The CDR3 bases are TGTGCCAGCAGTGGACTAGCGGGAGTGGGCTACAATGAGCAGTTCTTC.

The sample holds a few counts of this clonotype. The chain has TRBV27 and TRBJ2-1; 14 bases align to TRBD2. V lost 6 bases and J lost 10; bases outside the gene matches: 5. CDR3 length: 14 amino acids. The germline V gene has CDR1 MNHEY and CDR2 SMNVEV (reference sequence). The CDR3 DNA reads TGTGCCAGCAGCACCGGGACTAGCGGGAGCGAGCAGTTCTTC. This encodes CASSTGTSGSEQFF.

This clonotype has only a few counts. V and J are TRBV5-1 and TRBJ2-3; D call uncertain. This CDR3 has 17 residues. Germline values: CDR1 SGHRS, CDR2 YFSETQ. V was clipped by 1 base and J by 3 bases, with 18 bases between them. DNA for the CDR3: TGCGCCAGCAGCTTGACGAACGTCCGGCCCCCGACAGATACGCAGTATTTT. Encoded protein: CASSLTNVRPPTDTQYF.

This clonotype has ten or more counts. The chain carries TRBV7-6 and TRBJ2-5; D is unresolved. The DNA matches TRBJ2-7 better at its end, which makes the J call doubtful. The germline V gene has CDR1 SGHVS and CDR2 FNYEAQ. CDR3 length equals 12 residues. The CDR3 bases are TGTGCCAGCAGCTCGATGTCCAACGAGCAGTACTTC. It encodes CASSSMSNEQYF.

The chain has TRBV4-1 and TRBJ2-5; D possibly corresponds to TRBD2 (5 bases). Trimming left V 11 bases short and J 0 bases short, with 19 bases between. CDR3 size: 15 residues. Germline assignment: CDR1 MGHRA and CDR2 YSYEKL. The CDR3, as DNA: TGCGCCGGCGGGCACGGGCCCCGTGACCAAGAGACCCAGTACTTC. Translating gives CAGGHGPRDQETQYF.

This clonotype was seen only a few times. This chain joins TRBV10-1 and TRBJ2-5, with D possibly matching TRBD1 (6 bases). The J call may be incorrect, as the DNA end agrees better with TRBJ2-7. Germline values: CDR1 WNHNN, CDR2 SYGVQD (reference sequence). This CDR3 is built from 11 residues. The CDR3 sequence: CASSRGYEQYF. CDR3 bases: TGCGCCAGCAGCAGGGGCTACGAGCAGTACTTC.

As regards this clonotype: Compared with germline, one end of the junction differs, possibly owing to a read error. This chain connects TRBV6-1 to TRBJ2-4, with D tentatively TRBD1 or TRBD2 (5 bases each). The CDR3 is 15 amino acids. In germline, CDR1 is MNHNS, CDR2 SASEGT. This chain's CDR3 is CASSPGPWPTDTQYF. The DNA of the CDR3 is TGTGCCAGCAGTCCGGGGCCGTGGCCCACAGACACGCAGTACTTT.